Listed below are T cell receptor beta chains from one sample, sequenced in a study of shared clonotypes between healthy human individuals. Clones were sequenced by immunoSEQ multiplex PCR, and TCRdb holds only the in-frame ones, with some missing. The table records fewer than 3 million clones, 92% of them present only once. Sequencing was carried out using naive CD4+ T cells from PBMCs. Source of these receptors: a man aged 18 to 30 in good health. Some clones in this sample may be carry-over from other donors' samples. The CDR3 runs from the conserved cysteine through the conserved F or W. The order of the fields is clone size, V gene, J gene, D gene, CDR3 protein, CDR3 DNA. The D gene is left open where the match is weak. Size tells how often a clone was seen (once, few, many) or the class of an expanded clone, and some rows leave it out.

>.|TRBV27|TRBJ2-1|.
CASSLRSGTPYNEQFF
TGTGCCAGCAGTCTCCGGTCCGGTACGCCCTACAATGAGCAGTTCTTC
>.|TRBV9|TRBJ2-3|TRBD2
CASSVLGLAGTDTQYF
TGTGCCAGCAGCGTACTAGGACTAGCGGGCACAGATACGCAGTATTTT
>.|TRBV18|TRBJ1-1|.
CASSPPSLEAFF
TGTGCCAGCTCACCACCTTCTCTGGAAGCTTTCTTT
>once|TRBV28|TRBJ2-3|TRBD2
CASSSPSYEREGSTDTQYF
TGTGCCAGCAGTTCCCCCAGTTATGAGCGGGAGGGTTCTACAGATACGCAGTATTTT
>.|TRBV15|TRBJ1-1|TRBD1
CATRETGTGVGATEAFF
TGTGCCACCCGAGAAACCGGGACAGGCGTAGGAGCCACTGAAGCTTTCTTT
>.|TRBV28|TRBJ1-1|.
CASSFIGVQTNTEAFF
TGTGCCAGCAGTTTTATTGGTGTACAGACGAACACTGAAGCTTTCTTT
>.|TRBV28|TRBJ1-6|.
CASRETNSPLHF
TGTGCCAGCAGGGAGACGAATTCACCCCTCCACTTT
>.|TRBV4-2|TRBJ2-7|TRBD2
CASSQDTGTSGSYSYEQYF
TGTGCCAGCAGCCAAGATACGGGGACTAGCGGGAGTTATTCCTACGAGCAGTACTTC
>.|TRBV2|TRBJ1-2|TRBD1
CASRIGQGSTYGYTF
TGTGCCAGCAGAATAGGACAGGGGAGCACTTATGGCTACACCTTC
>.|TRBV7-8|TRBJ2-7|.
CASSLSDGYEQYF
TGTGCCAGCAGCTTATCGGACGGCTACGAGCAGTACTTC
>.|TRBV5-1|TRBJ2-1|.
CASSDGTNYNEQFF
TGCGCCAGCAGCGACGGGACCAATTACAATGAGCAGTTCTTC
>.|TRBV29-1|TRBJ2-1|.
CSVARVRNYNEQFF
TGCAGCGTGGCGAGAGTGCGGAACTACAATGAGCAGTTCTTC
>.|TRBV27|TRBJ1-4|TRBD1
CASSQYRGRDRQMKKLFF
TGTGCCAGCAGCCAATACAGGGGGCGCGACCGGCAAATGAAAAAACTGTTTTTT
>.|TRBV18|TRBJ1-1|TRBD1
CASSPRTGVRTEAFF
TGTGCCAGCTCACCCAGGACAGGGGTGAGGACTGAAGCTTTCTTT
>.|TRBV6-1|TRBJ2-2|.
CASSERTGELFF
TGTGCCAGCAGTGAACGAACGGGGGAGCTGTTTTTT
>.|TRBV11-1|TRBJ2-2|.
CASSLEPQDTGELFF
TGTGCCAGCAGCTTAGAACCACAGGACACCGGGGAGCTGTTTTTT
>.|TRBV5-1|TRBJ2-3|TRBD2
CASSANSGLAPRGLDTQYF
TGCGCCAGCAGCGCGAACTCGGGACTAGCACCTAGAGGCTTAGATACGCAGTATTTT
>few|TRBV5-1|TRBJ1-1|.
CASSLTGQVAEAFF
TGCGCCAGCAGCTTGACGGGGCAGGTCGCTGAAGCTTTCTTT
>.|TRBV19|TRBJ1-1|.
CASNPGRDTEAFF
TGTGCCAGTAACCCAGGGCGTGACACTGAAGCTTTCTTT
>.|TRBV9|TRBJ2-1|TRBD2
CASSVVASGYNEQFF
TGTGCCAGCAGCGTAGTGGCTAGCGGATACAATGAGCAGTTCTTC
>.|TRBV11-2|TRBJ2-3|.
CASSLVWDTQYF
TGTGCCAGCAGCCTCGTCTGGGATACGCAGTATTTT
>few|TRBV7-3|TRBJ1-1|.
CASSTGSGMNTEAFF
TGTGCCAGCAGCACGGGGTCAGGGATGAACACTGAAGCTTTCTTT
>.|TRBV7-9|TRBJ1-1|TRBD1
CASSLDRDRATEAFF
TGTGCCAGCAGCTTAGACCGGGACAGGGCCACTGAAGCTTTCTTT
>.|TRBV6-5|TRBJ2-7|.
CASSRGGQGAHEQYF
TGTGCCAGCAGCAGGGGAGGGCAGGGGGCTCACGAGCAGTACTTC
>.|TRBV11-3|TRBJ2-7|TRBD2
CASSLNSGRAYEQYF
TGTGCCAGCAGCTTAAACAGCGGGAGGGCCTACGAGCAGTACTTC
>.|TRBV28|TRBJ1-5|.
CASRDPVGGNQPQHF
TGTGCCAGCAGGGACCCCGTGGGGGGCAATCAGCCCCAGCATTTT
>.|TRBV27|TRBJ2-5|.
CASSLAGGSVETQYF
TGTGCCAGCAGTTTAGCAGGAGGGAGCGTGGAGACCCAGTACTTC
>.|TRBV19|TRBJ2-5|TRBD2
CASTSGRWGGQETQYF
TGTGCCAGTACTAGCGGGAGATGGGGTGGACAGGAGACCCAGTACTTC
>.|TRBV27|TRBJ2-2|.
CASSRGTSTYTGELFF
TGTGCCAGCAGTCGAGGGACTTCAACATACACCGGGGAGCTGTTTTTT
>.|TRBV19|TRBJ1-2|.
CASSIAVGGYTF
TGTGCCAGTAGTATCGCGGTGGGGGGCTACACCTTC
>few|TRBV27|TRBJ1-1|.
CASSLYGTGNTEAFF
TGTGCCAGCAGTTTATATGGGACGGGGAACACTGAAGCTTTCTTT
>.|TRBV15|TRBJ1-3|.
CATSLSGNTIYF
TGTGCCACCAGTCTCTCTGGAAACACCATATATTTT
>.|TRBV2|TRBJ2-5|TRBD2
CASREGLAGELETQYF
TGTGCCAGCAGAGAGGGACTAGCGGGAGAGTTGGAGACCCAGTACTTC
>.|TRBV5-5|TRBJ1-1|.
CASSSKNRQAYTEAFF
TGTGCCAGCAGCTCCAAGAACAGACAGGCCTACACTGAAGCTTTCTTT
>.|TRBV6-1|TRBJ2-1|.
CASRAALEQFF
TGTGCCAGCAGGGCGGCCCTGGAGCAGTTCTTC
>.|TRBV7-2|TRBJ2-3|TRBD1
CASSLFVQPGQNFYTQYF
TGTGCCAGCAGCTTGTTTGTCCAACCGGGACAGAACTTTTATACGCAGTATTTT
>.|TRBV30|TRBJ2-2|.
CAWTGVRGFTGELFF
TGTGCCTGGACCGGGGTGCGAGGGTTCACCGGGGAGCTGTTTTTT
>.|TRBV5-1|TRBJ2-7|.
CASSPDYYEQYF
TGCGCCAGCAGCCCCGACTACTACGAGCAGTACTTC
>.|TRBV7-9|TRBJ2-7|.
CASSMIHRGNEQYF
TGTGCCAGCAGCATGATACACCGGGGGAACGAGCAGTACTTC
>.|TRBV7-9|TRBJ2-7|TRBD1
CASSRATGTGVRYEQYF
TGTGCCAGCAGCCGCGCCACCGGGACAGGGGTTCGGTACGAGCAGTACTTC
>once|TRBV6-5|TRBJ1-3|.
CASSYSIRSSGNTIYF
TGTGCCAGCAGTTACTCGATACGGAGCTCTGGAAACACCATATATTTT
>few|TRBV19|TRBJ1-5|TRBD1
CASDRDRNQPQHF
TGTGCCAGTGACCGGGACAGGAATCAGCCCCAGCATTTT
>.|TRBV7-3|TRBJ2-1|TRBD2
CASSLRLAGNEQFF
TGTGCCAGCAGCTTAAGGCTAGCGGGCAATGAGCAGTTCTTC
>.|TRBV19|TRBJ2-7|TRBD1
CALRDREVYEQYF
TGTGCCCTTAGGGACAGGGAAGTTTACGAGCAGTACTTC
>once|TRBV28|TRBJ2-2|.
CAIQAWGGANTGELFF
TGTGCCATCCAGGCATGGGGTGGGGCAAACACCGGGGAGCTGTTTTTT